This TCR beta chain stems from a study of long-term antiretroviral therapy in people with HIV. The run of the v3.0 immunoSEQ assay was at survey level. Some clones are missing from TCRdb's copy, which holds only in-frame ones; the method was immunoSEQ multiplex PCR. The profile shows about 21,000 clones, more than 75% of them singletons. With V trimmed by 7 bases and J by 4 bases, 9 bases remained unmatched. From germline, CDR1 is MDHEN and CDR2 SYDVKM. This CDR3 has 14 amino acids. This receptor was identified in a man aged 55 to 69 with HIV. The sequences come from unsorted PBMCs, collected 2.3 years after starting antiretroviral therapy. V usage is TRBV28 and J usage is TRBJ2-7, with TRBD1 identical over 8 bases. CDR3 sequence reads: CASTMGDRLYEQYF. CDR3 nucleotides: TGTGCCAGCACCATGGGGGACAGGTTATACGAGCAGTACTTC.